These 23 T cell receptor beta chains share one sample of origin, sequenced in a study of cytomegalovirus exposure and HLA in healthy donors (dated by TCRdb to about 2017). Receptor libraries were prepared by the immunoSEQ multiplex PCR assay. A mixture of 60 forward primers for TCR Vbeta segments and 13 reverse primers for TCR Jbeta segments was used in the multiplex PCR. The immuneACCESS repertoire file appears here via TCRdb, limited to in-frame rearrangements. These files lack a portion of the clones; in checked studies, under half of the deficit traces to unresolved V genes, and the cause of the others is not known. This sample's listing comprises about 58,000 clones. Approximately 2% of the sample comes from the top ten. Sequenced sample: PBMCs. These receptor sequences come from a woman in her late teens or twenties in good health and CMV-seronegative.

CDR3 sequence reads: CASSLARTLNTEAFF. CDR3 bases: TGTGCCAGCAGCTTAGCTCGGACTTTGAACACTGAAGCTTTCTTT. V usage is TRBV11-3 and J usage is TRBJ1-1; D is unresolved. The CDR3 has 15 amino acids. Germline loops: CDR1 SGHNT, CDR2 YENEEA. The V gene lost 1 base and the J gene lost 0 bases, with 9 bases spanning the gap. The full variable domain, completed using reference TRBV11-3 and TRBJ1-1, is EAGVVQSPRYKIIEKKQPVAFWCNPISGHNTLYWYLQNLGQGPELLIRYENEEAVDDSQLPKDRFSAERLKGVDSTLKIQPAELGDSAVYLCASSLARTLNTEAFFGQGTRLTVV.

V and J are TRBV18 and TRBJ2-5; the D gene is possibly TRBD2 (6 bases). The CDR3 spans 15 residues. The germline gives CDR1 KGHSH, CDR2 LQKENI. V gave up 3 bases and J gave up 4 bases, with 15 bases separating them. CDR3 DNA: TGTGCCAGCTCACCCGGACTACCAAAGGGAGAGACCCAGTACTTC. It translates to CASSPGLPKGETQYF.

The chain couples TRBV7-2 to TRBJ2-5, with 7 bases that match TRBD1. The ends lost 1 base at V and 7 bases at J; junction bases unmatched: 21. Looked up from germline, CDR1 is SGHTA and CDR2 is FQGNSA. This CDR3 comprises 19 residues. CDR3 residues: CASSLVAPTGSERGGTQYF. The CDR3 nucleotides read TGTGCCAGCAGCTTAGTGGCCCCGACAGGGAGTGAGCGAGGGGGGACCCAGTACTTC.

The rearrangement uses TRBV30 and TRBJ1-2, with D hard to call. Trimming took 5 bases from V and 7 from J, leaving 23 bases between them. This CDR3 has 15 amino acids. Germline V CDR1 and CDR2: GTSNPN, SVGIG (reference sequence). The CDR3: CAWGGKRQLGSGYTF. As DNA, the CDR3 is TGTGCCTGGGGAGGGAAGCGGCAGCTCGGAAGTGGCTACACCTTC.

The chain links TRBV15 to TRBJ1-5, with D unresolved. The CDR3 spans 13 residues. Trimming took 5 bases from V and 4 from J, leaving 9 bases between them. CDR1 LNHNV and CDR2 YYDKDF come from the germline V gene (reference sequence). In DNA, the CDR3 is TGTGCCACCAGCGGGCAGCTAAATCAGCCCCAGCATTTT. This gives the protein CATSGQLNQPQHF.

The chain carries TRBV19 and TRBJ1-2; possibly TRBD1 for D (5 bases). The germline V gene has CDR1 LNHDA and CDR2 SQIVND (reference sequence). The CDR3 covers 13 residues. Trimming cost V 7 bases and J 4 bases, with 13 bases left between them. DNA for the CDR3: TGTGCCAGTAATATCCAGGGTTCCTATGGCTACACCTTC. Protein sequence: CASNIQGSYGYTF.

The rearrangement joins TRBV4-1 to TRBJ2-7; 7 bases align to TRBD1. With V trimmed by 4 bases and J by 2 bases, 5 bases remained unmatched. The CDR3 loop spans 14 amino acids. CDR1 is MGHRA and CDR2 is YSYEKL in the germline V gene. CDR3 in DNA: TGCGCCAGCAGCCGCGACAGGGCAACCTACGAGCAGTACTTC. Translated, it gives CASSRDRATYEQYF.

The chain is built from TRBV25-1 and TRBJ1-1, with 8 nucleotides matching TRBD1. The germline V gene has CDR1 MGHDK and CDR2 SYGVNS. Germline trimming cut 3 bases from V and 1 base from J; bases unmatched to any gene: 4. This CDR3 is 15 amino acids long. The CDR3 DNA reads as TGTGCCAGCAGTGACTCCGGGACAGGGAACACTGAAGCTTTCTTT. It encodes CASSDSGTGNTEAFF.

This chain links TRBV2 with TRBJ2-2; the match to TRBD2 covers 8 bases. The CDR3 is 14 amino acids. Germline CDR1 is SNHLY and CDR2 is FYNNEI. V lost 6 bases to trimming and J lost 0 bases; unmatched junction nucleotides: 0. CDR3 sequence (DNA): TGTGCCAGCAGGGGACTAGCGAACACCGGGGAGCTGTTTTTT. Its translation: CASRGLANTGELFF.

The chain joins TRBV28 to TRBJ2-1; weak D call: TRBD2 (6 bases). Germline V gene lookup returns CDR1 MDHEN and CDR2 SYDVKM. Trimming removed 2 bases at V and 16 bases at J, with 15 bases between. CDR3 length equals 12 residues. The CDR3 nucleotides read TGTGCCAGCAGTTTAGCGGCGGGACGCACATTCTTC. This encodes CASSLAAGRTFF. Complete variable domain (other parts from reference TRBV28 and TRBJ2-1): DVKVTQSSRYLVKRTGEKVFLECVQDMDHENMFWYRQDPGLGLRLIYFSYDVKMKEKGDIPEGYSVSREKKERFSLILESASTNQTSMYLCASSLAAGRTFFGPGTRLTVL.

This chain links TRBV5-1 with TRBJ2-3, with D maybe TRBD1 (5 bases). Trimming pared 0 bases from V and 5 bases from J, leaving 13 bases between. The CDR3 is made up of 15 amino acids. Germline CDR1 is SGHRS and CDR2 is YFSETQ. The CDR3 DNA sequence: TGCGCCAGCAGCTTGGGGGCAGGGCCGGGAGATACGCAGTATTTT. This encodes CASSLGAGPGDTQYF.

Concerning this clone itself: Compared with germline, one end of the junction differs, possibly owing to a read error. The CDR3 sequence is CASSPFGDSEDFF. The DNA for the CDR3 is TGCGCCAGCAGCCCCTTCGGCGACAGCGAAGATTTCTTT. This rearrangement joins TRBV5-1 to TRBJ1-1; D perhaps matches TRBD1 (5 bases). The germline CDR1 and CDR2 sequences are SGHRS and YFSETQ. CDR3 size: 13 residues. Full variable domain (remainder filled in from reference TRBV5-1 and TRBJ1-1): KAGVTQTPRYLIKTRGQQVTLSCSPISGHRSVSWYQQTPGQGLQFLFEYFSETQRNKGNFPGRFSGRQFSNSRSEMNVSTLELGDSALYLCASSPFGDSEDFFGQGTRLTVV.

V usage is TRBV7-6 and J usage is TRBJ1-3; unclear D gene. Germline V gene data show CDR1 as SGHVS and CDR2 as FNYEAQ. This CDR3 has 14 residues. V gave up 5 bases and J gave up 1 base, with 9 bases separating them. CDR3 loop: CASSRATSGNTIYF. The CDR3, as DNA: TGTGCCAGCAGCCGCGCGACATCTGGAAACACCATATATTTT.

The chain recombines TRBV18 with TRBJ2-5, with TRBD1 as a possible D gene (6 bases). The CDR3 is made up of 16 amino acids. V lost 3 bases and J lost 3, with 17 bases in between. CDR1 and CDR2 (germline): KGHSH, LQKENI. The CDR3 sequence is CASSPRPPNREETQYF. In DNA form, the CDR3 reads TGTGCCAGCTCACCTCGTCCCCCTAACAGGGAAGAGACCCAGTACTTC.

This chain links TRBV5-1 with TRBJ1-1; a weak D match, TRBD1 (5 bases). In germline, CDR1 is SGHRS, CDR2 YFSETQ. The CDR3 contains 16 residues. V was trimmed by 2 bases and J by 1 base, leaving 15 bases between them. CDR3 residues: CASSFRVGGANTEAFF. CDR3 DNA: TGCGCCAGCAGCTTTCGGGTGGGGGGTGCGAACACTGAAGCTTTCTTT.

The chain recombines TRBV19 with TRBJ2-2; D call uncertain. The germline CDR1 and CDR2 sequences are LNHDA and SQIVND (reference sequence). This CDR3 is 15 amino acids long. The V end lost 0 bases, the J end lost 4 bases, and 9 bases lay between the germline ends. The CDR3 region has the DNA TGTGCCAGTAGTATAGAGTCGGGTCGCACCGGGGAGCTGTTTTTT. Its translation: CASSIESGRTGELFF.

This chain connects TRBV5-1 to TRBJ1-3, with a tentative D call TRBD1 (6 bases). The germline V gene has CDR1 SGHRS and CDR2 YFSETQ. V was shortened by 2 bases and J by 0 bases, with 6 bases between the two germline ends. The CDR3 contains 14 residues. CDR3 region: CASSLGGSGNTIYF. The CDR3 DNA is TGCGCCAGCAGCTTAGGGGGCTCTGGAAACACCATATATTTT.

This rearrangement joins TRBV5-6 to TRBJ1-1; D not certain. Looked up from germline, CDR1 is SGHDT and CDR2 is YYEEEE. V was clipped by 5 bases and J by 4 bases, with 12 bases between them. This CDR3 region has 13 residues. The CDR3 DNA reads as TGTGCCAGCAGGAGAATAGAGATCACTGAAGCTTTCTTT. It is translated as CASRRIEITEAFF.

This chain uses TRBV27 with TRBJ2-7; TRBD1 is a possible D gene (6 bases). CDR1 is MNHEY and CDR2 is SMNVEV in the germline V gene (reference sequence). This CDR3 spans 13 amino acids. The V end was cut by 5 bases, the J end by 2 bases, with 10 bases between. CDR3 in amino acids: CASSTTGPYEQYF. CDR3 coding DNA: TGTGCCAGCAGTACGACAGGTCCCTACGAGCAGTACTTC.

The chain joins TRBV7-9 to TRBJ2-7, with D tentatively TRBD1 (5 bases). The V end lost 4 bases, the J end lost 2 bases, and 12 bases lay between the germline ends. The germline V gene encodes CDR1 SEHNR and CDR2 FQNEAQ (reference sequence). There are 14 residues in the CDR3. CDR3 nucleotide sequence: TGTGCCAGCAGCTCACCAGGGATCCCCTACGAGCAGTACTTC. Amino acids: CASSSPGIPYEQYF.

This chain connects TRBV19 to TRBJ1-5, with D perhaps TRBD1 (5 bases). V lost 5 bases, J lost 0 bases, and 26 bases lay in between. CDR1 is LNHDA, CDR2 SQIVND, per germline (reference sequence). The CDR3 spans 20 residues. The CDR3 sequence: CASSLLVGRVKSYSNQPQHF. The CDR3 region has the DNA TGTGCCAGTAGTCTATTAGTCGGCAGGGTGAAATCCTATAGCAATCAGCCCCAGCATTTT.

This CDR3 reads CASSPRSGGSETGELFF. The CDR3 nucleotides read TGTGCCAGCAGCCCCCGGTCGGGCGGGAGTGAAACCGGGGAGCTGTTTTTT. The genes are TRBV5-4 and TRBJ2-2; TRBD2 matches at 7 bases. Trimming cost V 4 bases and J 5 bases; bases outside gene matches: 14. CDR1 SGHNT and CDR2 YYREEE come from the germline V gene (reference sequence). The CDR3 loop spans 17 amino acids.

This CDR3 is CSGSGGPSQETQYF. As DNA, the CDR3 is TGCAGCGGTTCAGGGGGACCCTCCCAAGAGACCCAGTACTTC. The rearrangement joins TRBV29-1 to TRBJ2-5; 7 bases are a match to TRBD1. V gave up 7 bases and J gave up 1 base; unmatched junction bases: 9. CDR3 length equals 14 residues. Looked up from germline, CDR1 is SQVTM and CDR2 is ANQGSEA.